The entry below gives a single T cell receptor (beta chain) sequence along with its context. The data were taken from a study of blood T cell repertoires in COVID-19. Study details: Material from acute and convalescent COVID-19 was sourced from the United States, Italy and Spain.

How the authors handled the data: The assay estimated nucleated cells by amplifying reference gene primers. Profiling relied on immunoSEQ multiplex PCR, and the TCRdb table lists in-frame clones only, not all of them. V and J calls and clone size are those listed in that table; D and trimming were worked out from the DNA. This table has 110,000 or so clones, roughly 84% appearing once. Germline-derived CDR1 and CDR2 are SEHNR and FQNEAQ (reference sequence). The CDR3 has 15 residues. Trimming shortened V by 3 bases and J by 6 bases, and 15 bases separated the two germline ends. Sequencing was done on a sample of peripheral blood. The V call is TRBV7-9, the J call TRBJ2-1; D ambiguous. The receptor was isolated from a woman aged 40 to 49 with acute or convalescent COVID-19. This chain's CDR3 is CASSFSTRVSNEQFF. CDR3 nucleotides: TGTGCCAGCAGCTTTTCCACCCGGGTAAGCAATGAGCAGTTCTTC.